This T cell receptor beta chain comes out of a study of T cell changes during pregnancy in multiple sclerosis. CDR3 size: 12 residues. The ends were cut back, 5 bases at V and 6 bases at J, with 10 bases in the middle. Looked up from germline, CDR1 is LGHNA and CDR2 is YNFKEQ. Sequenced by immunoSEQ multiplex PCR; TCRdb stores in-frame clones only, minus some. The sample lists tens of thousands of clones; over 75% were seen once. The gene calls are TRBV4-2 and TRBJ1-1; unclear D gene. The input for sequencing was CD8+ T cells from peripheral blood mononuclear cells, taken in the third trimester of pregnancy. This receptor was obtained from a female donor with multiple sclerosis, enrolled in a pregnancy study. The CDR3 region has the DNA TGTGCCAGCAGCACAGACCACCCTGAAGCTTTCTTT. This sequence encodes CASSTDHPEAFF.